This T cell receptor (beta chain) was profiled in a study of naive and memory T cell subsets. General observations from the study: From naive to CM, EM and EMRA, diversity decreased and Gini increased.

In this sample, this clonotype turned up a few times. Antigen: not known. CD4 T cells were positively selected, then CD8 T cells from the CD4-negative fraction. Cells stained for CD3, CD4, CD8, CD45RA, CD27 and viability were sorted into four CD45RA/CD27 subsets. The beta constant-region primer was an equimolar mix of two oligonucleotides covering TRBC1 and TRBC2. Four rounds of PCR amplified the ligated cDNA using nested alpha and beta constant-region primers plus SP2. TCRdb itself ran the UMI-ligation and nested PCR reads through MiXCR, one entry per CDR3 protein. The data contain over 100,000 distinct CDR3 sequences, 36% of them seen just once; the ten biggest clones take up less than 1%. The germline V gene encodes CDR1 SQVTM and CDR2 ANQGSEA. V shed 8 bases and J shed 6 bases, with 17 bases lying between them. The CDR3 covers 13 residues.

The TCR was taken from a human donor in good health. The sequenced sample was central memory CD4+ T cells from blood. This sequence joins TRBV29-1 and TRBJ2-1; D possibly corresponds to TRBD2 (6 bases). CDR3 loop: CSTKPGTLNEQFF. CDR3 in DNA: TGCAGCACCAAGCCCGGGACTCTCAATGAGCAGTTCTTC.